The 14 T cell receptor beta chains given below trace back to one sample, sequenced in a study of cytomegalovirus exposure and HLA in healthy donors. This table comes from immunoSEQ multiplex PCR, and its TCRdb copy is limited to in-frame clones, with some not included. The sample shows some 140,000 clones, 70% to 90% of them seen only once. Specimen: PBMCs. The source of these receptors is a woman aged 25 to 45 in good health and CMV-seronegative.

The rearrangement joins TRBV5-1 to TRBJ2-1, with D unresolved. Per germline, CDR1 SGHRS and CDR2 YFSETQ. The CDR3 length is 12 residues. V dropped 0 bases and J dropped 6 bases, with 4 bases sitting between them. CDR3 sequence: CASSLAGNEQFF. CDR3 nucleotides: TGCGCCAGCAGCTTGGCGGGCAATGAGCAGTTCTTC.

This chain uses TRBV7-2 with TRBJ2-3; TRBD2 matches at 12 bases. The CDR3 contains 17 residues. V gave up 5 bases and J gave up 7 bases; unmatched junction bases: 13. The germline CDR1 and CDR2 sequences are SGHTA and FQGNSA. The DNA for the CDR3 is TGTGCCAGCAGCCCAGACCGAGGGCTAGCGGGGGGGAATACGCAGTATTTT. Amino acids: CASSPDRGLAGGNTQYF.

This chain connects TRBV9 to TRBJ1-2; 7 bases align to TRBD1. V was pared by 4 bases and J by 6 bases, with 15 bases of the junction left unmatched. The CDR3 covers 16 residues. The germline CDR1 and CDR2 sequences are SGDLS and YYNGEE. The CDR3 sequence is CASSPNDRAGWNGYTF. The CDR3 DNA follows: TGTGCCAGCAGCCCCAACGACAGGGCCGGTTGGAATGGCTACACCTTC.

This clone appeared a single time. The CDR3, as DNA: TGCGCCAGCAGCGCAACGAGCACTGAAGCTTTCTTT. This sequence encodes CASSATSTEAFF. This chain joins TRBV5-1 and TRBJ1-1; D unclear. Trimming took off 4 bases at V and 4 bases at J, with 8 bases between the two ends. The CDR3 extends over 12 amino acids. Germline CDR1 and CDR2: SGHRS and YFSETQ. The complete variable domain, with remaining parts taken from reference TRBV5-1 and TRBJ1-1, reads KAGVTQTPRYLIKTRGQQVTLSCSPISGHRSVSWYQQTPGQGLQFLFEYFSETQRNKGNFPGRFSGRQFSNSRSEMNVSTLELGDSALYLCASSATSTEAFFGQGTRLTVV.

This chain's CDR3 is CASSLAQADYSNQPQHF. As DNA, the CDR3 is TGTGCCAGCAGCTTAGCGCAGGCAGACTATAGCAATCAGCCCCAGCATTTT. This chain links TRBV7-9 with TRBJ1-5, with D uncertain. Trimming stripped 0 bases from V and 0 bases from J, with 12 bases between. Germline V gene data show CDR1 as SEHNR and CDR2 as FQNEAQ (reference sequence). The CDR3 spans 17 residues. Filled out from reference TRBV7-9 and TRBJ1-5, the complete variable domain reads DTGVSQNPRHKITKRGQNVTFRCDPISEHNRLYWYRQTLGQGPEFLTYFQNEAQLEKSRLLSDRFSAERPKGSFSTLEIQRTEQGDSAMYLCASSLAQADYSNQPQHFGDGTRLSIL.

This clone showed up just a few times. The gene calls are TRBV6-6 and TRBJ1-6, with D unclear. Germline-derived CDR1 and CDR2 are MNHNY and SVGAGI (reference sequence). This CDR3 has 12 residues. V was shortened by 5 bases and J by 14 bases, with 13 bases between the two germline ends. The CDR3 loop reads CASSPSPDTLHF. The CDR3 bases are TGTGCCAGCAGTCCGAGTCCCGACACCCTCCACTTT.

This chain uses TRBV15 with TRBJ2-2; possibly TRBD2 for D (6 bases). The CDR3 totals 16 residues. Germline V gives CDR1 LNHNV, CDR2 YYDKDF (reference sequence). Trimming removed 1 base at V and 4 bases at J, with 13 bases between. The chain's CDR3 is CATSRGRGLGTGELFF. CDR3 bases: TGTGCCACCAGCAGAGGCCGGGGACTTGGCACCGGGGAGCTGTTTTTT.

This chain uses TRBV18 with TRBJ1-4; D is unresolved. The CDR3 runs to 16 residues. Between the trimmed V and J ends, which lost 0 bases and 2 bases, there was a span of 10 bases. From germline, CDR1 is KGHSH and CDR2 LQKENI. The CDR3 spells CASSPPDLGTNEKLFF. As DNA, the CDR3 is TGTGCCAGCTCACCACCGGACTTAGGGACTAATGAAAAACTGTTTTTT.

This clone appeared a few times. The genes are TRBV6-7 and TRBJ2-2; TRBD1 matches 12 bases. TRBV6-7 is treated as an ORF (open reading frame) with a function not yet certain. After removal of 2 bases from V and 8 bases from J, the junction contained 9 bases not matched to a gene. CDR3 length: 17 residues. DNA of the CDR3: TGTGCCAGCAGTTACAACAACGGGACAGGGGGCGCGGGGGAGCTGTTTTTT. Translation gives CASSYNNGTGGAGELFF.

This clone was recorded only once. J is TRBJ1-5 and V is TRBV15; possibly TRBD1 for D (5 bases). V lost 5 bases and J lost 4, with 9 bases in between. The germline gives CDR1 LNHNV, CDR2 YYDKDF (reference sequence). This CDR3 has 13 residues. The chain's CDR3 is CATSWGRNQPQHF. The CDR3, as DNA: TGTGCCACCAGCTGGGGCCGAAATCAGCCCCAGCATTTT. Complete variable domain (other parts from reference TRBV15 and TRBJ1-5): DAMVIQNPRYQVTQFGKPVTLSCSQTLNHNVMYWYQQKSSQAPKLLFHYYDKDFNNEADTPDNFQSRRPNTSFCFLDIRSPGLGDTAMYLCATSWGRNQPQHFGDGTRLSIL.

The chain couples TRBV6-5 to TRBJ2-3, with a tentative D call TRBD2 (5 bases). CDR1 and CDR2 from the germline V gene are MNHEY and SVGAGI. This CDR3 has 16 residues. The ends were cut back, 1 base at V and 1 base at J, with 12 bases in the middle. The CDR3 nucleotides read TGTGCCAGCAGTTACTTACCGACTAAACGCACAGATACGCAGTATTTT. Translating gives CASSYLPTKRTDTQYF.

The chain uses TRBV30 and TRBJ2-1, with 10 bases aligning to TRBD1. Germline V gene data show CDR1 as GTSNPN and CDR2 as SVGIG (reference sequence). The ends lost 7 bases at V and 9 bases at J; junction bases unmatched: 12. The CDR3 length is 14 residues. The chain's CDR3 is CALSGTGVIGEQFF. CDR3 nucleotide sequence: TGTGCCTTATCCGGGACAGGGGTAATAGGTGAGCAGTTCTTC.

This rearrangement joins TRBV30 to TRBJ2-7; 7 bases are a match to TRBD2. Germline CDR1 and CDR2: GTSNPN and SVGIG (reference sequence). The CDR3 runs to 13 residues. V shed 2 bases, J shed 4 bases, and the junction held 5 bases outside the gene matches. In DNA, the CDR3 is TGTGCCTGGAGTCGGCGGGGGTTTTACGAGCAGTACTTC. Amino acids: CAWSRRGFYEQYF.

CDR3 amino acids: CASSHGLAGSSYEQYF. CDR3 nucleotide sequence: TGTGCCAGCAGCCACGGGCTAGCGGGGAGCTCCTACGAGCAGTACTTC. The chain is built from TRBV7-8 and TRBJ2-7, with TRBD2 identical over 9 bases. This CDR3 is built from 16 residues. V was clipped by 5 bases and J by 0 bases; unmatched bases: 8. CDR1 is SGHVS and CDR2 is FQNEAQ in the germline V gene.